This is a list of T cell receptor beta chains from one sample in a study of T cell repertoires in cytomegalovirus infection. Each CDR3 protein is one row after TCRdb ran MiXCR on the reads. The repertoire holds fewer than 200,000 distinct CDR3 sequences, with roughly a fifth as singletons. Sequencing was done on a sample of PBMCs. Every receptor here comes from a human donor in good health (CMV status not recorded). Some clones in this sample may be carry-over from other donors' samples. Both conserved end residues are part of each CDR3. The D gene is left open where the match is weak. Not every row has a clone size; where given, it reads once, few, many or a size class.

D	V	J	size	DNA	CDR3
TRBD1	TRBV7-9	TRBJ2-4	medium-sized	TGTGCCAGCAGCACCGACAGGGAACGAAACATTCAGTACTTC	CASSTDRERNIQYF
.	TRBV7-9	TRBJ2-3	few	TGTGCCAGCAGCCCCCGAGGAGGGGACGATACGCAGTATTTT	CASSPRGGDDTQYF
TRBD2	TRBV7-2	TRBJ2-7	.	TGTGCCAGCAGACGAGAGTTTTTTGCGCGGGGGGAGCAGTACTTC	CASRREFFARGEQYF
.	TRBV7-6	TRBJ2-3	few	TGTGCCAGCAGCTTAGAGACTGTCACAGATACGCAGTATTTT	CASSLETVTDTQYF
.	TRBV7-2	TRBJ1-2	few	TGTGCCAGCAGCCTGAGGGACACGCCAACCTTC	CASSLRDTPTF
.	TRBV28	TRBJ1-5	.	TGTGCCAGCAGTTTATTTGGAAAAAGGGCCCAGCATTTT	CASSLFGKRAQHF
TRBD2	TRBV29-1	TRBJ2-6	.	TGCAGCGCCCGCTCCGGGACTAGCGGTCTTCATTCTGGGGCCAACGTCCTGACTTTC	CSARSGTSGLHSGANVLTF
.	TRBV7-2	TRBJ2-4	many	TGTGCCAGCAGCCAAGGGGGTTACAAAAACATTCAGTACTTC	CASSQGGYKNIQYF
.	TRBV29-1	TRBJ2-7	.	TGCAGCGTTGAAAGCGGCGGCCCCCTCCTCGAGCAGTACTTC	CSVESGGPLLEQYF
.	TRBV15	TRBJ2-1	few	TGTGCCACGACCGGTGGGCGGGGCCCCTACAATGAGCAGTTCTTC	CATTGGRGPYNEQFF
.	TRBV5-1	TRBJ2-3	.	TGCGCCAGCAGCACACTCAGCACAGATACGCAGTATTTT	CASSTLSTDTQYF
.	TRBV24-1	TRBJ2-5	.	TGTGCCACCAGTGACCGACGGGGGACCCAGTACTTC	CATSDRRGTQYF
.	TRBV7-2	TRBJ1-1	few	TGTGCCAGCAGCTTAAATGAGGGTCGTGAAGCTTTCTTT	CASSLNEGREAFF
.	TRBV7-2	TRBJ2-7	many	TGTGCCAGCAGTATACTAGCAGGGCACGAGCAGTACTTC	CASSILAGHEQYF
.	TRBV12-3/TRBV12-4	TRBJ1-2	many	TGTGCCAGCAGGCTTACCGGGACTAACTATGGCTACACCTTC	CASRLTGTNYGYTF
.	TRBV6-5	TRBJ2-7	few	TGTGCCAGCAGAGAACGACAGGACCCCTCCGAGCAGTACTTC	CASRERQDPSEQYF
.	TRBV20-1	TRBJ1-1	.	TGCAGTGCTAGGGATTACACTGAAGCTTTCTTT	CSARDYTEAFF
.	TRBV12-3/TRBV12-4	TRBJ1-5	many	TGTGCCAGCAGTTCCTTGATCGGGCCAGTGCCCCAGCATTTT	CASSSLIGPVPQHF
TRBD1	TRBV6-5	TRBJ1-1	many	TGTGCCAGCAGTTACGGCGGAGGACAGGGGACGAACACTGAAGCTTTCTTT	CASSYGGGQGTNTEAFF
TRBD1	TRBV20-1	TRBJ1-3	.	TGCAGTGCTCCGGGGACAGGGAGCTCTGGAAACACCATATATTTT	CSAPGTGSSGNTIYF
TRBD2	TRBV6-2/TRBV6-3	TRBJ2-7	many	TGTGCCAGCAGTTACGCGGGACTAGCGCGCTACGAGCAGTACTTC	CASSYAGLARYEQYF
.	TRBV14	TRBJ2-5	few	TGTGCCAGCAGCCAAGATCTCGGACCGGGAGAGACCCAGTACTTC	CASSQDLGPGETQYF
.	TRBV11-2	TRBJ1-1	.	TGTGCCAGCAGCTTAGATCCGGGAGGGATCACTGAAGCTTTCTTT	CASSLDPGGITEAFF
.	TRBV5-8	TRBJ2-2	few	TGTGCCAGCGGCGAAACATCAACTAACACCGGGGAGCTGTTTTTT	CASGETSTNTGELFF
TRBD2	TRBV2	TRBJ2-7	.	TGTGCCAGCAGTGAAGAAAACGGGGGGAGCTCCTACGAGCAGTACTTC	CASSEENGGSSYEQYF
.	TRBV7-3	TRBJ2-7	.	TGTGCCAGCAGCTTAAGTCGGGCGGCCGGGGAGCAGTACTTC	CASSLSRAAGEQYF
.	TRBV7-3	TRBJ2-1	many	TGTGCCAGCAGCTCCTCCCTAGGGACTGCCAATGAGCAGTTCTTC	CASSSSLGTANEQFF
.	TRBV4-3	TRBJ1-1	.	TGCGCCAGCAGCCAAGACTGGATGAAGTCCGCAGGTGAAGCTTTCTTT	CASSQDWMKSAGEAFF
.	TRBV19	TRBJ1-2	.	TGTGCCAGTAGGACACCGGGCGCGATGGACTATGGCTACACCTTC	CASRTPGAMDYGYTF
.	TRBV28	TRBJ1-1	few	TGTGCCAGCAGTCTGATTTACAGAAACACTGAAGCTTTCTTT	CASSLIYRNTEAFF
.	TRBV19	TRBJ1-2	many	TGTGCCAGTAGTACCAGAGTCCCTAACTATGGCTACACCTTC	CASSTRVPNYGYTF
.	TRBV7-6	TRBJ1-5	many	TGTGCCAGCACCCTCGGGGGAAATCAGCCCCAGCATTTT	CASTLGGNQPQHF
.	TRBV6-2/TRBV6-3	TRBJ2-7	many	TGTGCCAGCAGTTACTCGAGGCTAACGGGGTCCTACGAGCAGTACTTC	CASSYSRLTGSYEQYF
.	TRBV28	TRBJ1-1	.	TGTGCCAGCAGTTACAGGTATCGGGAAGCTTTCTTT	CASSYRYREAFF
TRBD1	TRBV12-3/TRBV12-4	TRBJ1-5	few	TGTGCCAGCAGTTCCAGGGGGCTTTTTGTGAATCAGCCCCAGCATTTT	CASSSRGLFVNQPQHF
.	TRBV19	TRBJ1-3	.	TGTGCCAGTAGTCCAAACAGGGCCCCTCTTGGAAACACCATATATTTT	CASSPNRAPLGNTIYF
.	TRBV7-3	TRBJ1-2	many	TGTGCCAGCAGCTTAACGGGGATAGGGCAAGGCTACACCTTC	CASSLTGIGQGYTF
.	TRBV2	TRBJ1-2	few	TGTGCCAGCAGTGACGGACAGAGGAGCTATGGCTACACCTTC	CASSDGQRSYGYTF
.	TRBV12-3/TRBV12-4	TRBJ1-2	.	TGTGCCAGCAGCATGGGACCTCAGGCGTTCTATGACTACACCTTC	CASSMGPQAFYDYTF
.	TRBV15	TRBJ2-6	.	TGTGCCACCAGCAGAGATATTACGGCAGGCTCTGGGGCCAACGTCCTGACTTTC	CATSRDITAGSGANVLTF
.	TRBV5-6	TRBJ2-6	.	TGTGCCAGCAGCTCCCCGTACGAGGCCAACGTCCTGACTTTC	CASSSPYEANVLTF
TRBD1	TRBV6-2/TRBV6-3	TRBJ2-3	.	TGTGCCAGCAAGAGACAGGGGAGCACAGATACGCAGTATTTT	CASKRQGSTDTQYF
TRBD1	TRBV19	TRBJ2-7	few	TGTGCCAGTAGTAGCCGGGACAGCATCTACGAGCAGTACTTC	CASSSRDSIYEQYF
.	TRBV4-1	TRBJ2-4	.	TGCGCCAGCAGCCAGGACTTGCAAGGGGGGTACATTCAGTACTTC	CASSQDLQGGYIQYF
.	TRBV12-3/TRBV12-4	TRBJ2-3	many	TGTGCCAGCAGTTTCCAGAAAACGCAGTATTTT	CASSFQKTQYF
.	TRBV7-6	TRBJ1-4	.	TGTGCCAGCAGCGACCCCCGGGAAAAACTGTTTTTT	CASSDPREKLFF
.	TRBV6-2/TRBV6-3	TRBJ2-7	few	TGTGCCAGCAGTTACTCAGGAGGCCACGAGCAGTACTTC	CASSYSGGHEQYF
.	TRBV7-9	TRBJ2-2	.	TGTGCCAGCAGCTTATCACCAGGGGAGGCCGGGGAGCTGTTTTTT	CASSLSPGEAGELFF
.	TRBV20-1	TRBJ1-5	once	TGCAGTGCTAGAGATCGGGCGGACTTCAATCAGCCCCAGCATTTT	CSARDRADFNQPQHF
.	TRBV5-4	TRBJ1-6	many	TGTGCCAGCAGCTTGGGAGGGCCCTCAAACGTATCACCCCTCCACTTT	CASSLGGPSNVSPLHF
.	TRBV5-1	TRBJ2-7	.	TGCGCCAGCAGCTTGCCGGACACTAGCGAGCAGTACTTC	CASSLPDTSEQYF
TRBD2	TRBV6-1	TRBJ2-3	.	TGTGCCAGCACCAGACTAGCGGGGGAAACAGGTACGCAGTATTTT	CASTRLAGETGTQYF
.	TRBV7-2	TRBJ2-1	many	TGTGCCAGCAGCTACGCCGGGCAGGGCGGGAATGAGCAGTTCTTC	CASSYAGQGGNEQFF
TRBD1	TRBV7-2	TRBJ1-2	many	TGTGCCAGCAGCTTAGCCGGGACAGACTATGGCTACACCTTC	CASSLAGTDYGYTF